This TCR beta chain was found in a study of CD8+CD57+ T cells in acquired aplastic anemia. This clonotype was seen more than once but under ten times. The length of the CDR3 is 10 residues. Trimming cost V 9 bases and J 8 bases, with 10 bases left between them. The germline V gene encodes CDR1 SNHLY and CDR2 FYNNEI. Genomic DNA, serving as template, underwent TCR beta VDJ and CDR3 profiling. TCRdb analysed the reads with MiXCR anew, one entry per CDR3 protein. Seen here are about 190,000 distinct CDR3 sequences, 54% observed once, and the top ten hold roughly 15%. J is TRBJ1-1 and V is TRBV2; TRBD1 is a possible D gene (5 bases). The clonotype comes from a human donor in good health, serving as a control. The sequenced sample was sorted CD4+, CD8+, or CD8+CD57+ T cells (not recorded which) from PBMCs. The CDR3 is CASGGTEAFF. CDR3 nucleotide sequence: TGTGCCAGTGGGGGGACGGAAGCTTTCTTT.